What follows are 26 T cell receptor beta chains derived from one specimen sequenced in a study of cytomegalovirus exposure and HLA in healthy donors. 13 Jbeta primers and 60 Vbeta primers were used for the PCR. Profiling relied on immunoSEQ multiplex PCR, and the TCRdb table lists in-frame clones only, not all of them. This sample has roughly 73,000 clones, with 65% to 80% found just once. Material for sequencing was PBMCs. Receptors were obtained from a man between 65 and 79 years old in good health and CMV-seronegative.

The chain couples TRBV7-6 to TRBJ2-3; TRBD2 matches 12 bases. The CDR3 has 17 amino acids. With 5 bases clipped from V and 2 bases from J, the junction kept 8 bases outside the gene matches. Germline CDR1 reads SGHVS; CDR2 reads FNYEAQ. CDR3 sequence reads: CASSRTGLAGYTDTQYF. DNA for the CDR3: TGTGCCAGCAGCCGTACGGGACTAGCGGGCTACACAGATACGCAGTATTTT. The whole variable domain, remainder taken from reference TRBV7-6 and TRBJ2-3, is GAGVSQSPRYKVTKRGQDVALRCDPISGHVSLYWYRQALGQGPEFLTYFNYEAQQDKSGLPNDRFSAERPEGSISTLTIQRTEQRDSAMYRCASSRTGLAGYTDTQYFGPGTRLTVL.

As for this clone: A read error may produce the germline difference seen at one junction end. Additional DNA sequences in this sample encode the identical CDR3. This sequence joins TRBV6-1 and TRBJ2-3; maybe TRBD1 (6 bases). Germline V gene data show CDR1 as MNHNS and CDR2 as SASEGT. This CDR3 comprises 14 residues. Here the CDR3 DNA reads TGCGCCAGCAGGCGACAGGAGCTCACAGATACGCAGTATTTT. Translation: CASRRQELTDTQYF.

This chain joins TRBV7-9 and TRBJ2-7, with 7 positions matching TRBD2. The CDR3 is made up of 14 amino acids. Germline values: CDR1 SEHNR, CDR2 FQNEAQ (reference sequence). The J segment lost 4 bases and the V segment lost 3 bases, leaving 6 bases of the junction unmatched. The CDR3 loop reads CASSLFGGGYEQYF. In nucleotides, the CDR3 is TGTGCCAGCAGCTTGTTCGGGGGAGGGTACGAGCAGTACTTC.

The chain has TRBV10-3 and TRBJ1-5; a weak D match, TRBD1 (6 bases). V was clipped by 3 bases and J by 8 bases, with 17 bases between them. Germline V gene sequence: CDR1 ENHRY, CDR2 SYGVKD. CDR3 size: 15 residues. The chain's CDR3 is CAISDFQGGGKPQHF. The DNA for the CDR3 is TGTGCCATCAGTGATTTCCAGGGAGGGGGAAAGCCCCAGCATTTT.

The rearrangement links TRBV4-2 to TRBJ2-5, with 9 bases fitting TRBD2. The CDR3 has 16 residues. J gave up 4 bases and V 0 bases, and 6 bases lay outside the gene matches. Germline V gene data show CDR1 as LGHNA and CDR2 as YNFKEQ. The CDR3 sequence: CASSQDIAGVVETQYF. CDR3 sequence (DNA): TGTGCCAGCAGCCAAGATATAGCGGGAGTGGTAGAGACCCAGTACTTC.

The chain links TRBV7-2 to TRBJ2-7; D might be TRBD1 (6 bases). Looked up from germline, CDR1 is SGHTA and CDR2 is FQGNSA. There are 15 residues in the CDR3. Trimming cost V 1 base and J 8 bases, with 18 bases left between them. In DNA form, the CDR3 reads TGTGCCAGCAGCTTAGTGGCGGGCTCTAGGGACAAGCAGTACTTC. This translates into CASSLVAGSRDKQYF.

The chain employs TRBV28 and TRBJ1-2; a weak D match, TRBD1 (5 bases). The CDR3 covers 14 residues. Per germline, CDR1 MDHEN and CDR2 SYDVKM. With 3 bases removed from V and 4 bases from J, the gap between germline ends came to 12 bases. Here the CDR3 DNA reads TGTGCCAGCAGTTTGGGGGGTAGACCCTATGGCTACACCTTC. Translation gives CASSLGGRPYGYTF.

The CDR3 DNA sequence: TGTGCCAGTAGTTCCCCCGCGGGGGGAGGGACAGATACGCAGTATTTT. Protein sequence: CASSSPAGGGTDTQYF. This chain connects TRBV19 to TRBJ2-3; 8 nucleotides agree with TRBD2. The CDR3 extends over 16 amino acids. CDR1 is LNHDA, CDR2 SQIVND, per germline (reference sequence). With V trimmed by 5 bases and J by 3 bases, 10 bases remained unmatched. The full variable domain, completed using reference TRBV19 and TRBJ2-3, is DGGITQSPKYLFRKEGQNVTLSCEQNLNHDAMYWYRQDPGQGLRLIYYSQIVNDFQKGDIAEGYSVSREKKESFPLTVTSAQKNPTAFYLCASSSPAGGGTDTQYFGPGTRLTVL.

The chain combines TRBV19 with TRBJ2-2, with TRBD2 matching over 14 bases. The CDR3 consists of 18 residues. The V gene's germline CDR1 is LNHDA and CDR2 SQIVND (reference sequence). V lost 2 bases and J lost 3; bases outside the gene matches: 5. DNA of the CDR3: TGTGCCAGTAGTATACAAGGACTAGCGGGGGGAGACACCGGGGAGCTGTTTTTT. Encoded protein: CASSIQGLAGGDTGELFF.

This clone turned up a few times. The rearrangement links TRBV29-1 to TRBJ2-1; D might be TRBD2 (5 bases). This CDR3 is built from 12 residues. V was shortened by 4 bases and J by 4 bases, with 8 bases between the two germline ends. Germline CDR1 SQVTM, CDR2 ANQGSEA. The CDR3 reads CSVVRGYNEQFF. The CDR3 nucleotides read TGCAGCGTTGTCCGGGGTTACAATGAGCAGTTCTTC.

The CDR3, as DNA: TGTGCCAGCAGCTTAAAGGGACAGGGGGCCGCAGATACGCAGTATTTT. The encoded protein is CASSLKGQGAADTQYF. The rearrangement uses TRBV7-2 and TRBJ2-3; 12 bases agree with TRBD1. The CDR3 length is 16 residues. V was pared by 2 bases and J by 4 bases, with 4 bases of the junction left unmatched. CDR1 and CDR2 (germline): SGHTA, FQGNSA.

V gene TRBV9 combines with J gene TRBJ2-5; unclear D gene. The CDR3 length is 15 residues. Germline CDR1 and CDR2: SGDLS and YYNGEE. Trimming removed 2 bases at V and 0 bases at J, with 11 bases between. The CDR3 here is CASSVADNHQETQYF. CDR3 DNA sequence: TGTGCCAGCAGCGTCGCAGACAACCACCAAGAGACCCAGTACTTC.

The rearrangement uses TRBV12-5 and TRBJ2-1, with a weak D call TRBD1 (6 bases). CDR3 size: 14 residues. V lost 5 bases, J lost 9 bases, and 17 bases lay in between. Germline CDR1 and CDR2: LGHNT and FRNRAP. The CDR3 region has the DNA TGTGCTAGTGGTACAGGGCAGATTGATGGTGAGCAGTTCTTC. This gives the protein CASGTGQIDGEQFF. Looking up the rest from reference TRBV12-5 and TRBJ2-1 gives the full variable domain: DARVTQTPRHKVTEMGQEVTMRCQPILGHNTVFWYRQTMMQGLELLAYFRNRAPLDDSGMPKDRFSAEMPDATLATLKIQPSEPRDSAVYFCASGTGQIDGEQFFGPGTRLTVL.

The chain combines TRBV9 with TRBJ2-1; D might be TRBD2 (6 bases). The CDR3 runs to 16 residues. The germline V gene has CDR1 SGDLS and CDR2 YYNGEE. Trimming pared 0 bases from V and 2 bases from J, leaving 12 bases between. CDR3 loop: CASSVGAGLTYNEQFF. CDR3 nucleotides: TGTGCCAGCAGCGTAGGGGCCGGACTAACCTACAATGAGCAGTTCTTC.

This rearrangement joins TRBV7-2 to TRBJ1-5; possibly TRBD1 for D (6 bases). CDR3 length: 16 amino acids. Trimming took off 5 bases at V and 7 bases at J, with 21 bases between the two ends. CDR1 and CDR2 (germline): SGHTA, FQGNSA. The CDR3 nucleotides read TGTGCCAGCAGCCCGGCGGGGGGGGGCGTCAGGCAGCCCCAGCATTTT. This sequence encodes CASSPAGGGVRQPQHF.

This chain joins TRBV2 and TRBJ1-5, with D hard to call. The CDR3 has 18 residues. CDR1 is SNHLY, CDR2 FYNNEI, per germline. Trimming took off 0 bases at V and 0 bases at J, with 15 bases between the two ends. For the CDR3, the DNA is TGTGCCAGCAGTGAAGCGCTTCTGTTTTCGGGTAGCAATCAGCCCCAGCATTTT. Encoded protein: CASSEALLFSGSNQPQHF.

This rearrangement joins TRBV5-1 to TRBJ1-4; 10 nucleotides line up with TRBD1. This CDR3 region has 14 residues. From germline, CDR1 is SGHRS and CDR2 YFSETQ. Trimming took 4 bases from V and 8 from J; bases not matched to a gene: 5. CDR3 residues: CASSPGTGEEKLFF. The CDR3 nucleotides read TGCGCCAGCAGCCCTGGGACAGGGGAGGAAAAACTGTTTTTT.

The chain employs TRBV9 and TRBJ2-1; D gene ambiguous. Germline lookup yields CDR1 SGDLS and CDR2 YYNGEE. The V and J ends lost 2 bases and 7 bases respectively, with 10 bases between them. The CDR3 totals 13 residues. CDR3 sequence (DNA): TGTGCCAGCAGCGTCCACCGAGGAAATGAGCAGTTCTTC. Translation: CASSVHRGNEQFF.

The rearrangement joins TRBV30 to TRBJ2-3; TRBD2 agrees at 8 bases. The CDR3 is made up of 14 amino acids. After removal of 3 bases from V and 2 bases from J, the junction contained 4 bases not matched to a gene. Germline V lookup: CDR1 GTSNPN, CDR2 SVGIG (reference sequence). CDR3 in amino acids: CAWRISGVTDTQYF. For the CDR3, the DNA is TGTGCCTGGAGGATTAGCGGGGTCACAGATACGCAGTATTTT.

The sample holds a few counts of this clone. This chain uses TRBV5-4 with TRBJ2-7, with a possible D match to TRBD2 (6 bases). Germline V gives CDR1 SGHNT, CDR2 YYREEE (reference sequence). The CDR3 is 16 amino acids. V lost 4 bases and J lost 6, with 23 bases in between. Here the CDR3 DNA reads TGTGCCAGCAGCGGAGGTTTGGGCGGGAAAAGGGGCGAGCAGTACTTC. It specifies CASSGGLGGKRGEQYF.

The V and J genes are TRBV23-1 and TRBJ2-1; a possible D gene is TRBD2 (5 bases). TRBV23-1 is an ORF for which the function is uncertain. V lost 3 bases and J lost 8, with 14 bases in between. The CDR3 extends over 14 amino acids. The CDR3 protein is CASSHRGLWDEQFF. In DNA, the CDR3 is TGCGCCAGCAGTCACCGAGGGCTTTGGGATGAGCAGTTCTTC.

The genes are TRBV5-1 and TRBJ2-5, with 9 bases fitting TRBD2. Gene TRBJ2-7 matches the end of the DNA better, so the J call may be wrong. Germline CDR1 SGHRS, CDR2 YFSETQ. The CDR3 runs to 15 residues. The CDR3 sequence is CASSLSVAGVYEQYF. The CDR3 bases are TGCGCCAGCAGCTTGTCGGTAGCGGGAGTTTACGAGCAGTACTTC.

CDR3 protein: CASNKLAGGYEQYF. In DNA, the CDR3 is TGTGCCAGCAACAAACTAGCGGGAGGCTACGAGCAGTACTTC. The chain has TRBV27 and TRBJ2-7, with 12 nucleotides matching TRBD2. The CDR3 contains 14 residues. Germline V gene lookup returns CDR1 MNHEY and CDR2 SMNVEV (reference sequence). V dropped 7 bases and J dropped 3; count of bases not matched to a gene: 4.

This clone occurred once. The chain recombines TRBV7-2 with TRBJ2-5; tentatively, D is TRBD1 (6 bases). The V end lost 5 bases, the J end lost 1 base, and 11 bases lay between the germline ends. CDR3 size: 14 residues. Looked up from germline, CDR1 is SGHTA and CDR2 is FQGNSA. CDR3 sequence reads: CASSNRQVQETQYF. The CDR3 nucleotides are TGTGCCAGCAGCAACCGACAGGTCCAAGAGACCCAGTACTTC.

The J gene is TRBJ1-2, the V gene TRBV5-1; D ambiguous. The CDR3 covers 13 residues. Germline V gene sequence: CDR1 SGHRS, CDR2 YFSETQ. V dropped 3 bases and J dropped 5 bases, with 11 bases sitting between them. CDR3 sequence reads: CASSSEGSYGYTF. The CDR3 DNA reads TGCGCCAGCAGCTCAGAGGGATCTTATGGCTACACCTTC.

This sequence joins TRBV6-5 and TRBJ2-3; D is uncertain. V dropped 5 bases and J dropped 1 base, with 10 bases sitting between them. This CDR3 comprises 14 residues. Per the germline V gene, CDR1 is MNHEY and CDR2 is SVGAGI. The CDR3 DNA is TGTGCCAGCAGTCGTATTCCCGGCACAGATACGCAGTATTTT. This encodes CASSRIPGTDTQYF.